The rows below give T cell receptor beta chains drawn from one sample of a study of blood T cells in healthy people across ages. TCRdb independently ran MiXCR on the 5' RACE reads; one entry per CDR3 protein. The data hold approximately 880,000 distinct CDR3 sequences, with 40% to 60% observed a single time. Specimen: blood. Receptors originate from a young man in good health. Each CDR3 is given with its conserved first and last residue. Each record gives: J gene, V gene, clone size, D gene, CDR3 protein, CDR3 DNA. D genes are given only for firm matches. The size of a clone is reported for some rows only, either as once, few or many, or as a class for expanded clones.

j_call: TRBJ1-4
v_call: TRBV4-3
clone_size: NA
d_call: NA
cdr3_aa: CASSQDRVLGEEKLFF
cdr3_nt: TGCGCCAGCAGCCAAGATAGGGTCCTGGGGGAGGAAAAACTGTTTTTT

j_call: TRBJ2-3
v_call: TRBV12-3/TRBV12-4
clone_size: few
d_call: TRBD2
cdr3_aa: CASSHGTRGGDTQYF
cdr3_nt: TGTGCCAGCAGCCACGGGACTAGAGGAGGAGATACGCAGTATTTT

j_call: TRBJ2-7
v_call: TRBV5-1
clone_size: few
d_call: NA
cdr3_aa: CASSLHLTASYEQYF
cdr3_nt: TGCGCCAGCAGCCTACACTTGACAGCCTCCTACGAGCAGTACTTC

j_call: TRBJ2-5
v_call: TRBV4-3
clone_size: NA
d_call: NA
cdr3_aa: CASSQDHTGAGQETQYF
cdr3_nt: TGCGCCAGCAGCCAAGATCACACGGGGGCGGGACAAGAGACCCAGTACTTC

j_call: TRBJ2-6
v_call: TRBV20-1
clone_size: NA
d_call: NA
cdr3_aa: CSARDEGRSSGANVLTF
cdr3_nt: TGCAGTGCTAGAGACGAAGGCAGGTCCTCTGGGGCCAACGTCCTGACTTTC

j_call: TRBJ1-6
v_call: TRBV6-5
clone_size: NA
d_call: TRBD1
cdr3_aa: CASSYGQGSHNSPLHF
cdr3_nt: TGTGCCAGCAGTTACGGACAGGGATCCCATAATTCACCCCTCCACTTT

j_call: TRBJ1-1
v_call: TRBV28
clone_size: NA
d_call: NA
cdr3_aa: CASMREMNTEAFF
cdr3_nt: TGTGCCAGCATGAGGGAGATGAACACTGAAGCTTTCTTT

j_call: TRBJ2-2
v_call: TRBV2
clone_size: NA
d_call: NA
cdr3_aa: CASSDARGYPPGELFF
cdr3_nt: TGTGCCAGCAGTGATGCAAGGGGTTACCCCCCCGGGGAGCTGTTTTTT

j_call: TRBJ1-2
v_call: TRBV12-3/TRBV12-4
clone_size: NA
d_call: NA
cdr3_aa: CASTVFPRDYGYTF
cdr3_nt: TGTGCCAGCACCGTCTTCCCCAGAGACTATGGCTACACCTTC

j_call: TRBJ2-1
v_call: TRBV4-2
clone_size: few
d_call: NA
cdr3_aa: CASSQEKGLDEQFF
cdr3_nt: TGTGCCAGCAGCCAAGAAAAGGGGCTGGATGAGCAGTTCTTC

j_call: TRBJ2-1
v_call: TRBV6-6
clone_size: many
d_call: NA
cdr3_aa: CASGYNEQFF
cdr3_nt: TGTGCCAGCGGGTACAATGAGCAGTTCTTC

j_call: TRBJ2-2
v_call: TRBV7-9
clone_size: NA
d_call: NA
cdr3_aa: CASSPSGTTGELFF
cdr3_nt: TGTGCCAGCAGCCCCTCGGGGACTACCGGGGAGCTGTTTTTT

j_call: TRBJ2-3
v_call: TRBV5-1
clone_size: many
d_call: NA
cdr3_aa: CASSLAGPTDTQYF
cdr3_nt: TGCGCCAGCAGCTTGGCGGGGCCCACAGATACGCAGTATTTT

j_call: TRBJ2-7
v_call: TRBV5-5
clone_size: NA
d_call: NA
cdr3_aa: CASNSERGYPYEQYF
cdr3_nt: TGTGCCAGCAACTCGGAAAGGGGGTACCCCTACGAGCAGTACTTC

j_call: TRBJ2-2
v_call: TRBV6-2/TRBV6-3
clone_size: NA
d_call: NA
cdr3_aa: CASSYLGTNTGELFF
cdr3_nt: TGTGCCAGCAGTTACCTGGGGACTAACACCGGGGAGCTGTTTTTT

j_call: TRBJ2-7
v_call: TRBV6-5
clone_size: NA
d_call: TRBD1
cdr3_aa: CASSYSGQGVTYEQYF
cdr3_nt: TGTGCCAGCAGTTACTCGGGACAGGGGGTAACCTACGAGCAGTACTTC

j_call: TRBJ1-1
v_call: TRBV4-1
clone_size: few
d_call: NA
cdr3_aa: CASSQNAGSTEAFF
cdr3_nt: TGCGCCAGCAGCCAAAACGCAGGTAGCACTGAAGCTTTCTTT

j_call: TRBJ2-1
v_call: TRBV12-3/TRBV12-4
clone_size: NA
d_call: NA
cdr3_aa: CASRNPWDNEQFF
cdr3_nt: TGTGCCAGCAGAAACCCTTGGGACAATGAGCAGTTCTTC

j_call: TRBJ2-1
v_call: TRBV7-2
clone_size: NA
d_call: TRBD1
cdr3_aa: CASSPDRGKQFF
cdr3_nt: TGTGCCAGCAGCCCAGACAGGGGAAAGCAGTTCTTC

j_call: TRBJ2-3
v_call: TRBV30
clone_size: many
d_call: NA
cdr3_aa: CAWSITRGLGTDTQYF
cdr3_nt: TGTGCCTGGAGTATTACCCGGGGGTTAGGCACAGATACGCAGTATTTT

j_call: TRBJ1-2
v_call: TRBV3-1
clone_size: once
d_call: NA
cdr3_aa: CASSQVDWVDYTF
cdr3_nt: TGTGCCAGCAGCCAAGTGGATTGGGTCGACTACACCTTC

j_call: TRBJ2-3
v_call: TRBV7-2
clone_size: NA
d_call: NA
cdr3_aa: CASSPTHRDTQYF
cdr3_nt: TGTGCCAGCAGCCCAACTCATCGAGATACGCAGTATTTT

j_call: TRBJ2-7
v_call: TRBV7-2
clone_size: NA
d_call: NA
cdr3_aa: CASSLGRDGEQYF
cdr3_nt: TGTGCCAGCAGCTTAGGGCGAGATGGCGAGCAGTACTTC

j_call: TRBJ2-4
v_call: TRBV18
clone_size: NA
d_call: NA
cdr3_aa: CASSPEGYKQYF
cdr3_nt: TGTGCCAGCTCACCTGAAGGCTACAAGCAGTACTTC

j_call: TRBJ2-4
v_call: TRBV7-8
clone_size: NA
d_call: NA
cdr3_aa: CASSFMGAWSIQYF
cdr3_nt: TGTGCCAGCAGCTTCATGGGGGCATGGAGCATTCAGTACTTC

j_call: TRBJ1-5
v_call: TRBV7-2
clone_size: few
d_call: NA
cdr3_aa: CASSLTSVLTGNQPQHF
cdr3_nt: TGTGCCAGCAGCTTAACATCTGTCTTAACAGGAAATCAGCCCCAGCATTTT

j_call: TRBJ2-7
v_call: TRBV7-2
clone_size: NA
d_call: NA
cdr3_aa: CASSLAGVTHEQYF
cdr3_nt: TGTGCCAGCAGCTTAGCGGGCGTAACCCACGAGCAGTACTTC

j_call: TRBJ2-1
v_call: TRBV9
clone_size: NA
d_call: TRBD1
cdr3_aa: CASSVVGQGAYNEQFF
cdr3_nt: TGTGCCAGCAGCGTAGTGGGACAGGGTGCCTACAATGAGCAGTTCTTC

j_call: TRBJ2-3
v_call: TRBV11-3
clone_size: NA
d_call: NA
cdr3_aa: CASSRGHSGDTQYF
cdr3_nt: TGTGCCAGCAGCCGGGGACACTCTGGAGATACGCAGTATTTT

j_call: TRBJ2-1
v_call: TRBV11-3
clone_size: once
d_call: TRBD1
cdr3_aa: CASSDPGGYNEQFF
cdr3_nt: TGTGCCAGCAGCGATCCAGGGGGCTACAATGAGCAGTTCTTC

j_call: TRBJ2-1
v_call: TRBV12-3/TRBV12-4
clone_size: few
d_call: TRBD2
cdr3_aa: CASSRSSGGTYNEQFF
cdr3_nt: TGTGCCAGCAGCCGATCTAGCGGGGGGACTTACAATGAGCAGTTCTTC

j_call: TRBJ1-3
v_call: TRBV24-1
clone_size: NA
d_call: NA
cdr3_aa: CATSVRNEPGNAIYF
cdr3_nt: TGTGCCACCAGTGTCAGGAACGAACCTGGAAACGCCATATATTTT

j_call: TRBJ2-1
v_call: TRBV13
clone_size: NA
d_call: TRBD1
cdr3_aa: CASSSTGDYNEQFF
cdr3_nt: TGTGCCAGCAGCAGTACAGGGGACTACAATGAGCAGTTCTTC

j_call: TRBJ2-4
v_call: TRBV4-2
clone_size: NA
d_call: TRBD2
cdr3_aa: CASSQAGGNAKNIQYF
cdr3_nt: TGTGCCAGCAGCCAAGCGGGGGGGAACGCCAAAAACATTCAGTACTTC

j_call: TRBJ2-5
v_call: TRBV5-5
clone_size: NA
d_call: TRBD2
cdr3_aa: CASSLFTRTSGDETQYF
cdr3_nt: TGTGCCAGCAGCCTCTTCACCCGGACTAGCGGGGATGAGACCCAGTACTTC

j_call: TRBJ2-1
v_call: TRBV5-1
clone_size: NA
d_call: NA
cdr3_aa: CASVRDTNYNEQFF
cdr3_nt: TGCGCCAGCGTTCGGGACACCAATTACAATGAGCAGTTCTTC

j_call: TRBJ2-5
v_call: TRBV7-9
clone_size: few
d_call: NA
cdr3_aa: CASSRTTGLETQYF
cdr3_nt: TGTGCCAGCAGCCGCACTACAGGGTTAGAGACCCAGTACTTC

j_call: TRBJ2-5
v_call: TRBV6-2/TRBV6-3
clone_size: NA
d_call: NA
cdr3_aa: CASIQAGAHQETQYF
cdr3_nt: TGTGCCAGCATCCAGGCGGGGGCCCACCAAGAGACCCAGTACTTC

j_call: TRBJ2-1
v_call: TRBV29-1
clone_size: few
d_call: NA
cdr3_aa: CSVVLPHEQFF
cdr3_nt: TGCAGCGTTGTTCTGCCTCATGAGCAGTTCTTC

j_call: TRBJ1-4
v_call: TRBV5-1
clone_size: NA
d_call: NA
cdr3_aa: CASRLDAPGNEKLFF
cdr3_nt: TGCGCCAGCAGGTTAGACGCGCCAGGGAATGAAAAACTGTTTTTT

j_call: TRBJ2-7
v_call: TRBV28
clone_size: few
d_call: TRBD2
cdr3_aa: CASSPETSGGYEQYF
cdr3_nt: TGTGCCAGCAGCCCCGAGACTAGCGGGGGATACGAGCAGTACTTC

j_call: TRBJ2-1
v_call: TRBV11-3
clone_size: few
d_call: TRBD1
cdr3_aa: CASSLDLRDSGYNEQFF
cdr3_nt: TGTGCCAGCAGCTTAGATCTTAGGGACAGCGGTTACAATGAGCAGTTCTTC